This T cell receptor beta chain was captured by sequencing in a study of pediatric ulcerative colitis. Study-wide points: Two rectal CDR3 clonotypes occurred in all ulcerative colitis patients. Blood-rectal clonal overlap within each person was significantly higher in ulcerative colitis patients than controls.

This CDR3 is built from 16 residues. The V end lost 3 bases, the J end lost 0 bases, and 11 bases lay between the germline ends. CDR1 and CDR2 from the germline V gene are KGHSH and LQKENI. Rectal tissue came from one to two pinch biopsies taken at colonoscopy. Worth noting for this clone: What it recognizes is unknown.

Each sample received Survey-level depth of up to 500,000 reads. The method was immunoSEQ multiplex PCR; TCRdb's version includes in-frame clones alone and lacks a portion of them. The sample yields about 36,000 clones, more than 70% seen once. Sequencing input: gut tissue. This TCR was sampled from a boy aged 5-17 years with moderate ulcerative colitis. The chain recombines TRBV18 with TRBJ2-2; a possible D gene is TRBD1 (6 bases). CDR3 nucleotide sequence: TGTGCCAGCTCACCGACTACAGGGCCGAACACCGGGGAGCTGTTTTTT. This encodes CASSPTTGPNTGELFF.